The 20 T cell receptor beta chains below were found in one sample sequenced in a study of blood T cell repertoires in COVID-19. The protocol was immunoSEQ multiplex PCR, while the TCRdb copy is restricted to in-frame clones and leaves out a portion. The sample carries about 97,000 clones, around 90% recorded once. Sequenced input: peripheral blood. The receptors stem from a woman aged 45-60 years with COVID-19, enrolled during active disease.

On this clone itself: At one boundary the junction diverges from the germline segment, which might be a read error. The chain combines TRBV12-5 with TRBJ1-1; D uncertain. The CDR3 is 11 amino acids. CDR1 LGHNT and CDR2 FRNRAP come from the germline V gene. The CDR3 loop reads CASGLITAAFF. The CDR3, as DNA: TGTGCTAGTGGTCTAATTACTGCAGCTTTCTTT.

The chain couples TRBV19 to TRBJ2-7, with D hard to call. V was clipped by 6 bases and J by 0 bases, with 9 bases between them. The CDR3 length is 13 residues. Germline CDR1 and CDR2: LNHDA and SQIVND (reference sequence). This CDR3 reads CASSLLSSYEQYF. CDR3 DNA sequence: TGTGCCAGTAGCCTATTGAGCTCCTACGAGCAGTACTTC.

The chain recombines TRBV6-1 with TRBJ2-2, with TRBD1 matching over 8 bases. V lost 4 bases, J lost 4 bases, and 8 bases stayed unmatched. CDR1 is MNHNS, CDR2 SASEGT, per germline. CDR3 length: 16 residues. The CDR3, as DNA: TGTGCCAGCAGTGTGCCGACAGGGGTCATCACCGGGGAGCTGTTTTTT. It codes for CASSVPTGVITGELFF.

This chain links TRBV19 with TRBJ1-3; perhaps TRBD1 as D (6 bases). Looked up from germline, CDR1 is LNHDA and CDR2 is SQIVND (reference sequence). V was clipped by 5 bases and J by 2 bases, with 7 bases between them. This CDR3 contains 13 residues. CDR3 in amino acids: CASSPGAGNTIYF. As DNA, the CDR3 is TGTGCCAGTAGTCCAGGGGCTGGAAACACCATATATTTT.

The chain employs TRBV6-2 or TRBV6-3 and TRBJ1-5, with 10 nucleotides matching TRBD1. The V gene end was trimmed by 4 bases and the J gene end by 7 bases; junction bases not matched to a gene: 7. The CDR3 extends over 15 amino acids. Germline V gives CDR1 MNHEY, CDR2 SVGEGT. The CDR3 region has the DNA TGTGCCAGCAGTTTAGACAGGGGGCGAGGCCAGCCCCAGCATTTT. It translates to CASSLDRGRGQPQHF.

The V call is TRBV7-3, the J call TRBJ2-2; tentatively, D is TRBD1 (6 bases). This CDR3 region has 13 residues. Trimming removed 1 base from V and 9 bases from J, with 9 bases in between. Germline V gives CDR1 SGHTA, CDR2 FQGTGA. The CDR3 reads CASSLSRGRELFF. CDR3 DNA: TGTGCCAGCAGCTTAAGCAGGGGAAGGGAGCTGTTTTTT.

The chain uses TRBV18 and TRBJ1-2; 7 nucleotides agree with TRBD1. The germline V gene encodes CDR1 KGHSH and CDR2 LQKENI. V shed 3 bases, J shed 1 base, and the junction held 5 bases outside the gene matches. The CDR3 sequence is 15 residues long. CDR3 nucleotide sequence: TGTGCCAGCTCACCTCTGGACAGGATTAACTATGGCTACACCTTC. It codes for CASSPLDRINYGYTF.

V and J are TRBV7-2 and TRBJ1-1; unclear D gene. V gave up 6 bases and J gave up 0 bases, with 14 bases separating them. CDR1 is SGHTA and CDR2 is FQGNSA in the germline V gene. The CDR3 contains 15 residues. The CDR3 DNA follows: TGTGCCAGCAGTTGGCCGAGGAATATGAACACTGAAGCTTTCTTT. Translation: CASSWPRNMNTEAFF.

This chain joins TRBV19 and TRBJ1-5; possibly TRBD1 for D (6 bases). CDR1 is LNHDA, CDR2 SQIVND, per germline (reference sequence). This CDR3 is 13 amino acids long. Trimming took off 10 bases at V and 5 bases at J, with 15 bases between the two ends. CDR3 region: CATPGRGYQPQHF. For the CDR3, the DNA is TGTGCCACCCCAGGCAGGGGATATCAGCCCCAGCATTTT. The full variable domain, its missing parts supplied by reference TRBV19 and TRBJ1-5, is DGGITQSPKYLFRKEGQNVTLSCEQNLNHDAMYWYRQDPGQGLRLIYYSQIVNDFQKGDIAEGYSVSREKKESFPLTVTSAQKNPTAFYLCATPGRGYQPQHFGDGTRLSIL.

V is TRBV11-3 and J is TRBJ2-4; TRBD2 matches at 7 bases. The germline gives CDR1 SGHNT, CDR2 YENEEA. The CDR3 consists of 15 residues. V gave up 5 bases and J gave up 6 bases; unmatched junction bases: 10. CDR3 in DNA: TGTGCCAGCAGCCTTACAGCGGGGCAGGCAAACATTCAGTACTTC. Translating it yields CASSLTAGQANIQYF.

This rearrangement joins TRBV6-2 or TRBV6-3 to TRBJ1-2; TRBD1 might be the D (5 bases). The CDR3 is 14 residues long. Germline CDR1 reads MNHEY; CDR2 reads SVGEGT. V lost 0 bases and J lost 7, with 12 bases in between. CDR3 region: CASSYSGPQGGYTF. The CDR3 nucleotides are TGTGCCAGCAGTTACTCCGGGCCCCAGGGTGGCTACACCTTC.

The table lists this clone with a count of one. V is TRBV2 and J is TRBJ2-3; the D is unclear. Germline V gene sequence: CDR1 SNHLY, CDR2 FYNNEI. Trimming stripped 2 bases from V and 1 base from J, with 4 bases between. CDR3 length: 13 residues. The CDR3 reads CASSETGTDTQYF. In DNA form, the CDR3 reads TGTGCCAGCAGTGAAACGGGCACAGATACGCAGTATTTT.

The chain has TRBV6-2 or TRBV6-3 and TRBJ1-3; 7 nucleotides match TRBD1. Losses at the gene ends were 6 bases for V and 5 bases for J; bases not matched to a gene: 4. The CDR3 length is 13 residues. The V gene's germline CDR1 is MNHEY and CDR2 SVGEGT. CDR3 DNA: TGTGCCAGCAGCCGGGACAGCAGAAACACCATATATTTT. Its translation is CASSRDSRNTIYF.

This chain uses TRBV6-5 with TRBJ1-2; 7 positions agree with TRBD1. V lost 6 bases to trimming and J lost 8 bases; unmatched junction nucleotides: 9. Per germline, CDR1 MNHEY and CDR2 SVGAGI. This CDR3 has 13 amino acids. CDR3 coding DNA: TGTGCCAGCAGCCCCGGACAGGATCGGGGCTACACCTTC. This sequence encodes CASSPGQDRGYTF.

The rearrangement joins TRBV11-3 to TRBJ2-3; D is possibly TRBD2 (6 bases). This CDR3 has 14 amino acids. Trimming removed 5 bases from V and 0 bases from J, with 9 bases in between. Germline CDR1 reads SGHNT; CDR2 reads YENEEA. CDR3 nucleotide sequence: TGTGCCAGCAGCCGGACTACCAGCACAGATACGCAGTATTTT. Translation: CASSRTTSTDTQYF.

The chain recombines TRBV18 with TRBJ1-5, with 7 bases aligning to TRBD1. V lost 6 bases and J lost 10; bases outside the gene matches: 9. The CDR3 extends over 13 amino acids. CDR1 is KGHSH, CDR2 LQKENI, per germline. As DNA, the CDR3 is TGTGCCAGCTCCGAGACAGGGAGTGGACCCCAGCATTTT. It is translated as CASSETGSGPQHF.

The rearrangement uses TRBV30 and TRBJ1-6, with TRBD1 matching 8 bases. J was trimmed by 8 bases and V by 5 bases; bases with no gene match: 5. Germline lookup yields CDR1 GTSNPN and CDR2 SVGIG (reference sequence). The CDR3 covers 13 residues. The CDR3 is CAWQTGADSPLHF. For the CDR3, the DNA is TGTGCCTGGCAGACAGGGGCAGATTCACCCCTCCACTTT. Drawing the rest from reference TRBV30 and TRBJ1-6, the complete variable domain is SQTIHQWPATLVQPVGSPLSLECTVEGTSNPNLYWYRQAAGRGLQLLFYSVGIGQISSEVPQNLSASRPQDRQFILSSKKLLLSDSGFYLCAWQTGADSPLHFGNGTRLTVT.

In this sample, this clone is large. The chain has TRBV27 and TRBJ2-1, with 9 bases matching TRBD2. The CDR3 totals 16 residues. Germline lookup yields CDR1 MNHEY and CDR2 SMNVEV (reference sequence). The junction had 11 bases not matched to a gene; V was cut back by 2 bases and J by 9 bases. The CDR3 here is CASSLIAGDQGREQFF. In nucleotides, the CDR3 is TGTGCCAGCAGTTTAATAGCGGGGGACCAAGGACGTGAGCAGTTCTTC.

CDR3 protein: CASSRNFPAANEKLFF. CDR3 DNA sequence: TGTGCCAGCTCTCGCAACTTCCCGGCGGCTAATGAAAAACTGTTTTTT. The chain couples TRBV18 to TRBJ1-4, with unresolved D. Germline CDR1 and CDR2: KGHSH and LQKENI. V lost 6 bases to trimming and J lost 3 bases, with 17 bases between them. The CDR3 consists of 16 residues.

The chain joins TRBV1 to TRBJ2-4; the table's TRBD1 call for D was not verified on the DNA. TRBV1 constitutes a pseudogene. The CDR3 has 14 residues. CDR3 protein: CTSSQDLRQLGGYF. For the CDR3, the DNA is TGCACCAGCAGCCAAGATTTAAGACAGCTGGGTGGATACTTC.